The source of this T cell receptor beta chain is a study of shared clonotypes between healthy human individuals. Partitioning of CD4+ cells yielded a CD45RA+ naive subset and a CD45RA-negative memory subset. The V gene's germline CDR1 is LGHNA and CDR2 YNFKEQ. This CDR3 has 16 amino acids. The junction had 9 bases not matched to a gene; V was cut back by 5 bases and J by 5 bases. Sequenced by immunoSEQ multiplex PCR; TCRdb stores in-frame clones only, minus some. This sample yields over a million clones, of which roughly 74% are seen a single time; roughly 0.62% belongs to the top ten. This receptor was obtained from a young man in good health. Some clones in this sample may be carry-over from other donors' samples. The chain couples TRBV4-2 to TRBJ2-5; TRBD2 matches at 12 bases. Sequenced input: memory CD4+ T cells from PBMCs. Subset specified: CD45RA-negative fraction. The CDR3 protein is CASSSGLAGYFETQYF. CDR3 bases: TGTGCCAGCAGCTCTGGACTAGCGGGATACTTTGAGACCCAGTACTTC.